This is a list of T cell receptor beta chains from one sample in a study of T cell responses to AZD1222 COVID-19 vaccine. The assay was immunoSEQ multiplex PCR, and TCRdb's table has in-frame clones only and misses some. The data hold more than 95,000 clones, with roughly 86% observed a single time. The material sequenced was peripheral blood, taken 28 days after the second dose of the MenACWY control vaccine. These receptors were collected from an adult who received the MenACWY meningococcal vaccine as a control. Both conserved end residues are part of each CDR3. Each record gives: V gene, J gene, CDR3 protein.

TRBV2	TRBJ2-7	CASSPDRDTYEQYF
TRBV5-1	TRBJ1-2	CASSLGQGGIGYTF
TRBV12-3/TRBV12-4	TRBJ1-2	CASSFDYGYTF
TRBV18	TRBJ1-5	CASSTGMADSNQPQHF
TRBV7-2	TRBJ1-2	CASSPTTDGYTF
TRBV9	TRBJ2-3	CASSVDPDTQYF
TRBV10-2	TRBJ1-6	CASSRGQLVLHF
TRBV5-6	TRBJ1-1	CASSLQGAEAFF
TRBV9	TRBJ2-3	CASSVAAGTTDTQCF
TRBV4-2	TRBJ2-7	CASSPGGTKYEQYF
TRBV19	TRBJ1-6	CASSIDHQVGTSPLHF
TRBV7-6	TRBJ1-2	CASSPRYRGEGGYTF